These 18 T cell receptor beta chains originate from one sample sequenced in a study of T cells in Graves' hyperthyroidism and ophthalmopathy. Amplification targeted TCR beta CDR3 regions from RNA transcripts. During a first-round RT-PCR of the TCR CDR3, the HTBI primer set was used. TCRdb re-called the multiplex PCR reads through MiXCR, storing one row per CDR3 protein. Among 600,000 or so distinct CDR3 sequences listed, more than 14% were seen once. Sequencing input: blood. Source of these receptors: a woman aged 45-59 years with Graves' ophthalmopathy.

V usage is TRBV19 and J usage is TRBJ1-4; 11 bases are shared with TRBD1. V gave up 3 bases and J gave up 0 bases; unmatched junction bases: 3. The V gene's germline CDR1 is LNHDA and CDR2 SQIVND (reference sequence). The CDR3 sequence is 17 residues long. The CDR3 nucleotides are TGTGCCAGTAGTATCCCGGGACAGGGGGCAACTAATGAAAAACTGTTTTTT. This sequence encodes CASSIPGQGATNEKLFF.

This clonotype was seen a few times. The J gene is TRBJ2-3, the V gene TRBV15; TRBD2 matches at 8 bases. This CDR3 is 17 amino acids long. V gave up 0 bases and J gave up 1 base; unmatched junction bases: 6. The germline gives CDR1 LNHNV, CDR2 YYDKDF (reference sequence). For the CDR3, the DNA is TGTGCCACCAGCAGAGATCTGACTAGCGCAGGCACAGATACGCAGTATTTT. It codes for CATSRDLTSAGTDTQYF.

About this clonotype: Since a much larger clone is just one base distant, this may be a read error. The J gene is TRBJ2-1, the V gene TRBV6-2 or TRBV6-3; D ambiguous. The V end was cut by 1 base, the J end by 8 bases, with 6 bases between. The length of the CDR3 is 12 residues. Germline V gives CDR1 MNHEY, CDR2 SVGEGT. The CDR3 DNA is TGTGCCAGCAGTTACTTGGTATATGAGCAGTTCTTC. This encodes CASSYLVYEQFF.

With respect to this clonotype: Since a much larger clone is just one base distant, this may be a read error. The rearrangement links TRBV18 to TRBJ2-1, with D tentatively TRBD1 (7 bases). This CDR3 has 15 amino acids. Per germline, CDR1 KGHSH and CDR2 LQKENI. CDR3 DNA sequence: TGTGCCGGCTCACCGGGGCAGGGGGGATCGTATGAGCAGTTCTTC. This encodes CAGSPGQGGSYEQFF.

Points on this clonotype: A read error may explain this, as a much larger clone is one base away. The V gene is TRBV24-1, the J gene TRBJ2-5, with 10 bases lining up with TRBD1. V lost 5 bases, J lost 2 bases, and 4 bases stayed unmatched. The CDR3 has 15 residues. Germline V gives CDR1 KGHDR, CDR2 SFDVKD. CDR3 in amino acids: CATSGPGQGQETQYF. CDR3 nucleotide sequence: TGTGCCACCAGTGGCCCGGGACAGGGGCAAGAGACCCAGTACTTC.

This clonotype has ten or more counts. This sequence joins TRBV18 and TRBJ1-5, with no clear D. V was shortened by 2 bases and J by 8 bases, with 10 bases between the two germline ends. The germline V gene encodes CDR1 KGHSH and CDR2 LQKENI. The CDR3 contains 13 residues. DNA for the CDR3: TGTGCCAGCTCACCAAAGGGCTTGGAGCCCCAGCATTTT. Encoded protein: CASSPKGLEPQHF.

This clonotype was seen more than once but under ten times. V and J are TRBV7-9 and TRBJ2-4; D is tentatively TRBD1 or TRBD2 (6 bases each). Germline CDR1 SEHNR, CDR2 FQNEAQ (reference sequence). This CDR3 is 15 amino acids long. With 1 base removed from V and 6 bases from J, the gap between germline ends came to 13 bases. The CDR3: CASSLGGGRTNIQYF. The CDR3, as DNA: TGTGCCAGCAGCTTAGGTGGGGGGCGCACAAACATTCAGTACTTC.

This clonotype was seen a few times. The V and J genes are TRBV11-3 and TRBJ2-5; the D gene is possibly TRBD2 (6 bases). V was pared by 4 bases and J by 0 bases, with 9 bases between. The CDR3 loop spans 14 amino acids. CDR1 and CDR2 from the germline V gene are SGHNT and YENEEA. This CDR3 is CASSSGVNQETQYF. CDR3 DNA: TGTGCCAGCAGCTCGGGGGTGAACCAAGAGACCCAGTACTTC.

In the case of this clonotype: A single base separates this from a much larger clone, so it may be a read error. J is TRBJ2-3 and V is TRBV7-2; D not certain. Matching the DNA end better, TRBJ1-5 makes the J call doubtful. CDR1 and CDR2 from the germline V gene are SGHTA and FQGNSA. The length of the CDR3 is 18 residues. The CDR3 bases are TGTGCCAGCAGCTTAGGACTAGCGGAACAAAAGAGCACAGATACGCAGCATTTT. This sequence encodes CASSLGLAEQKSTDTQHF.

J is TRBJ2-1 and V is TRBV29-1; 7 bases fit TRBD1. J lost 8 bases, V lost 0 bases, and 10 bases had no gene match. The CDR3 is made up of 15 amino acids. The germline gives CDR1 SQVTM, CDR2 ANQGSEA. The CDR3 here is CSVEEARQGAYEQFF. CDR3 DNA: TGCAGCGTTGAAGAGGCCAGACAGGGTGCGTATGAGCAGTTCTTC.

This clonotype was found a few times. The chain uses TRBV19 and TRBJ2-6, with 7 bases matching TRBD1. V was pared by 2 bases and J by 3 bases, with 10 bases of the junction left unmatched. Germline V gives CDR1 LNHDA, CDR2 SQIVND (reference sequence). There are 18 residues in the CDR3. This chain's CDR3 is CASSIRSTGVRGANVLTF. CDR3 sequence (DNA): TGTGCCAGTAGTATACGGTCAACAGGGGTACGTGGGGCCAACGTCCTGACTTTC.

This clonotype was detected a few times. This chain joins TRBV19 and TRBJ2-2; 12 nucleotides align to TRBD2. This CDR3 has 17 residues. Losses at the gene ends were 2 bases for V and 6 bases for J; bases not matched to a gene: 7. Germline CDR1 and CDR2: LNHDA and SQIVND (reference sequence). The CDR3 sequence: CASSISLAGGGSGELFF. The CDR3 nucleotides are TGTGCCAGTAGTATAAGCCTAGCGGGAGGGGGCTCCGGGGAGCTGTTTTTT.

The rearrangement links TRBV12-3 or TRBV12-4 to TRBJ1-4; maybe TRBD1 (5 bases). The CDR3 is 15 residues long. Trimming cost V 5 bases and J 3 bases, with 13 bases left between them. CDR3 sequence: CASSPNRQSNEKLFF. In nucleotides, the CDR3 is TGTGCCAGCAGTCCAAATCGACAGTCTAATGAAAAACTGTTTTTT.

This chain links TRBV10-3 with TRBJ1-2, with a weak D call TRBD1 (5 bases). This CDR3 comprises 12 residues. The V end lost 9 bases, the J end lost 6 bases, and 14 bases lay between the germline ends. Germline assignment: CDR1 ENHRY and CDR2 SYGVKD. CDR3 coding DNA: TGTGCCATAAGAGGGACGTACGATGGCTACACCTTC. Translation gives CAIRGTYDGYTF.

The table lists this clonotype with a few counts. As DNA, the CDR3 is TGTGCCAGCAGTGGTTTGGGGGGGGCGGGTCAGCCCCAGCATTTT. Protein sequence: CASSGLGGAGQPQHF. The chain has TRBV2 and TRBJ1-5; TRBD1 might be the D (6 bases). CDR1 and CDR2 from the germline V gene are SNHLY and FYNNEI. Trimming cost V 4 bases and J 6 bases, with 16 bases left between them. The CDR3 runs to 15 residues.

DNA for the CDR3: TGCAGTGCAGCGGCCGCTTCCTACAATGAGCAGTTCTTC. Protein sequence: CSAAAASYNEQFF. The gene calls are TRBV20-1 and TRBJ2-1, with a weak D call TRBD2 (5 bases). V was trimmed by 6 bases and J by 1 base, leaving 10 bases between them. CDR3 length: 13 amino acids. Germline loops: CDR1 DFQATT, CDR2 SNEGSKA (reference sequence).

CDR3 in amino acids: CASNGGRRRGSYNEQFF. CDR3 in DNA: TGTGCCAGCAATGGCGGCAGACGACGAGGCTCCTACAATGAGCAGTTCTTC. V usage is TRBV6-2 or TRBV6-3 and J usage is TRBJ2-1; D gene unclear. V lost 7 bases to trimming and J lost 0 bases, with 19 bases between them. This CDR3 is 17 amino acids long. From germline, CDR1 is MNHEY and CDR2 SVGEGT.

In this sample, this clonotype turned up many times. The rearrangement uses TRBV30 and TRBJ2-1, with D unclear. This CDR3 has 14 amino acids. CDR1 and CDR2 from the germline V gene are GTSNPN and SVGIG (reference sequence). V was cut by 3 bases and J by 9 bases, with 18 bases left in between. This CDR3 is CAWSRRPTGSEQFF. In DNA, the CDR3 is TGTGCCTGGAGCAGAAGGCCCACGGGCAGTGAGCAGTTCTTC.